Described below is a single T cell receptor beta chain sequence and its context. Its antigen is not known. The data stem from a study of fetal regulatory T cell absence and autoimmunity. For the study at large: Exocrine pancreas autoimmunity occurred in IPEX patients lacking clinical diabetes.

Study-wide findings and caveats: Pancreas and cord blood did not differ much in TRB family usage. Oligoclonal TCR enrichment in pancreas over cord blood reached over 95-fold for some clones.

This was a survey-level run. Profiling relied on immunoSEQ multiplex PCR, and the TCRdb table lists in-frame clones only, not all of them. Among more than 90,000 clones, about two thirds were seen once, and the ten largest hold just under 2%. The material sequenced was pancreas tissue. The sequence came from a male donor with IPEX syndrome.

CDR3 residues: CASARDRGPNTIYF. DNA for the CDR3: TGTGCCAGCGCCCGGGACAGGGGGCCTAACACCATATATTTT. This sequence joins TRBV6-5 and TRBJ1-3; 12 positions agree with TRBD1. V shed 8 bases, J shed 7 bases, and the junction held 6 bases outside the gene matches. Germline V gives CDR1 MNHEY, CDR2 SVGAGI. CDR3 size: 14 residues.